This entry concerns a single TCR beta chain. Germline is not matched at one junction end, which may reflect a read error. Repertoires were generated with immunoSEQ multiplex PCR, while TCRdb's copy carries only in-frame clones and drops some. Of 90,000 to 100,000 clones in the sample, 79% were seen once. The sample comes from a study of control samples from healthy donors and cancer patients. CDR1 and CDR2 (germline): WNHNN, SYGVQD (reference sequence). The length of the CDR3 is 13 residues. The clonotype comes from a woman in her twenties or thirties in good health. The material sequenced was blood. The rearrangement uses TRBV10-1 and TRBJ1-1; no definite D call. The CDR3 coding sequence is TGCGCCAGCAGTGAGAAGGTGAAAACTGAAGCTTTCTTT. As protein: CASSEKVKTEAFF.